A single sample is the source of the 7 T cell receptor beta chains below, sequenced in a study of human T cells and chemical hapten exposure. Noted time point: patch test 2, 6 weeks after DPC sensitization. Noted treatment: therapeutic diphenylcyclopropenone sensitization with weekly scalp DPC. From the RACE reads, TCRdb called clonotypes with MiXCR, one entry per CDR3 protein. This table holds about 54,000 distinct CDR3 sequences, 9.5% to 10% found once. The input for sequencing was whole blood, taken in connection with sensitization to the hapten diphenylcyclopropenone (DPC). The source is a woman between 45 and 65 years old with alopecia areata. Some clones in this sample may be carry-over from other donors' samples.

The sample holds many counts of this clonotype. This chain uses TRBV4-2 with TRBJ2-1; 7 bases map to TRBD1. Germline trimming cut 2 bases from V and 0 bases from J; bases unmatched to any gene: 4. CDR1 and CDR2 (germline): LGHNA, YNFKEQ. The CDR3 sequence is 16 residues long. The DNA of the CDR3 is TGTGCCAGCAGCCAACGACAGGGCAGCTCCTACAATGAGCAGTTCTTC. Its protein product is CASSQRQGSSYNEQFF.

This clonotype was observed many times. The chain has TRBV28 and TRBJ1-2; maybe TRBD1 (6 bases). CDR1 and CDR2 from the germline V gene are MDHEN and SYDVKM. The CDR3 has 12 residues. Trimming shortened V by 2 bases and J by 6 bases, and 7 bases separated the two germline ends. In nucleotides, the CDR3 is TGTGCCAGCAGTTTAGGGGGCCATGGCTACACCTTC. Translated: CASSLGGHGYTF.

This clonotype showed up just a few times. This chain connects TRBV7-9 to TRBJ2-7; 10 nucleotides align to TRBD2. The CDR3 runs 13 residues. J was trimmed by 13 bases and V by 1 base; bases with no gene match: 7. CDR1 and CDR2 from the germline V gene are SEHNR and FQNEAQ (reference sequence). The CDR3 sequence: CASSLERTSGIYF. Written as DNA, the CDR3 is TGTGCCAGCAGCTTAGAAAGGACTAGCGGAATCTACTTC. Filled out from reference TRBV7-9 and TRBJ2-7, the complete variable domain reads DTGVSQNPRHKITKRGQNVTFRCDPISEHNRLYWYRQTLGQGPEFLTYFQNEAQLEKSRLLSDRFSAERPKGSFSTLEIQRTEQGDSAMYLCASSLERTSGIYFGPGTRLTVT.

This clonotype has just a few counts. The chain is built from TRBV14 and TRBJ2-1, with 7 nucleotides matching TRBD2. V dropped 4 bases and J dropped 8; count of bases not matched to a gene: 5. The CDR3 runs to 13 residues. Germline V gives CDR1 SGHDN, CDR2 FVKESK. The CDR3 nucleotides are TGTGCCAGCAGCCCGACTAGCTGGGATGAGCAGTTCTTC. Translated, it gives CASSPTSWDEQFF.

In the case of this clonotype: An end of the junction differs from the germline gene, which may be a read error. The genes are TRBV7-2 and TRBJ2-3; 7 bases agree with TRBD2. The length of the CDR3 is 14 residues. Germline loops: CDR1 SGHTA, CDR2 FQGNSA. Here the CDR3 reads CASSLAAGADTQYF. In DNA, the CDR3 is TGTGCCAGCAGCCTAGCGGCGGGAGCAGATACGCAGTATTTT.

This clonotype was picked up a small number of times. This sequence joins TRBV7-2 and TRBJ2-7; D call uncertain. CDR3 size: 11 residues. CDR1 is SGHTA and CDR2 is FQGNSA in the germline V gene. Deletions cut 5 bases from V and 3 bases from J, with 5 bases between. For the CDR3, the DNA is TGTGCCAGCAGCCCCAACTACGAGCAGTACTTC. Its translation is CASSPNYEQYF.

V is TRBV5-1 and J is TRBJ2-3; the D gene is possibly TRBD2 (6 bases). Trimming took off 5 bases at V and 0 bases at J, with 16 bases between the two ends. The CDR3 contains 16 residues. Germline-derived CDR1 and CDR2 are SGHRS and YFSETQ. The CDR3 reads CASRPVPGVSTDTQYF. In nucleotides, the CDR3 is TGCGCCAGCAGACCTGTCCCGGGAGTCAGCACAGATACGCAGTATTTT. Drawing the rest from reference TRBV5-1 and TRBJ2-3, the complete variable domain is KAGVTQTPRYLIKTRGQQVTLSCSPISGHRSVSWYQQTPGQGLQFLFEYFSETQRNKGNFPGRFSGRQFSNSRSEMNVSTLELGDSALYLCASRPVPGVSTDTQYFGPGTRLTVL.